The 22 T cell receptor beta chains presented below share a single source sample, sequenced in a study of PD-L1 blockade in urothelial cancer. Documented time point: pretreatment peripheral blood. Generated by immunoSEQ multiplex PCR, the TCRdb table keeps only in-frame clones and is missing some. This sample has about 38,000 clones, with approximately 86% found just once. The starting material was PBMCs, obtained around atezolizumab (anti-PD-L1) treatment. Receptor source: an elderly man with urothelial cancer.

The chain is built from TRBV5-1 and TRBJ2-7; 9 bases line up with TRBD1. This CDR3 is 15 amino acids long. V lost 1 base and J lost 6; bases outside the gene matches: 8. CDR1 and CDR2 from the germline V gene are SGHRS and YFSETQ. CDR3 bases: TGCGCCAGCAGCTTGAGGGACAGGGTCAATTCCGAGCAGTACTTC. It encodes CASSLRDRVNSEQYF.

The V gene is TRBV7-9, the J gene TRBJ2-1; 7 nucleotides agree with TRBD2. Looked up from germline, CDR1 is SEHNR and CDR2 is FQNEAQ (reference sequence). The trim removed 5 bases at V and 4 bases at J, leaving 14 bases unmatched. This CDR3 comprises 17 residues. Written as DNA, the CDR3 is TGTGCCAGCAGCCGTGCCATAGCGGGCTCTGTTTACAATGAGCAGTTCTTC. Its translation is CASSRAIAGSVYNEQFF.

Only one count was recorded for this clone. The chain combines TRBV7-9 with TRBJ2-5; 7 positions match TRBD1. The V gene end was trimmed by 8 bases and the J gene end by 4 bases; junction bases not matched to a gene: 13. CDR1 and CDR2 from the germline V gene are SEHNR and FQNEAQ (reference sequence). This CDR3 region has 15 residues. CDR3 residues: CASEKGQSYGETQYF. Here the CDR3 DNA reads TGTGCCAGCGAAAAGGGACAGAGCTACGGAGAGACCCAGTACTTC.

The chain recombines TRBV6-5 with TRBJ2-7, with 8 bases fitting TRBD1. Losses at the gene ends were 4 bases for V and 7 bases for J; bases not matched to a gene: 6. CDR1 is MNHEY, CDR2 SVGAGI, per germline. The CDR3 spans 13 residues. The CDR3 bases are TGTGCCAGCAGTTTTGGACAGGGCTTTGAGCAGTACTTC. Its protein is CASSFGQGFEQYF.

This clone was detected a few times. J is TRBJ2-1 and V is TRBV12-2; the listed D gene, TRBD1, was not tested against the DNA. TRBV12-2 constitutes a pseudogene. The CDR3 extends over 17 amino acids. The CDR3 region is CASRLGQGARSYNEQFF. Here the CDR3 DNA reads TGTGCAAGTCGCTTAGGGCAGGGGGCGCGGTCCTACAATGAGCAGTTCTTC.

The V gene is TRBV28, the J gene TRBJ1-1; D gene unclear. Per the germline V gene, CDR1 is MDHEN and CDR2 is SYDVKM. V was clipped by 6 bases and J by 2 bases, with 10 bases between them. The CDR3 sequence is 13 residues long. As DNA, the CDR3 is TGTGCCAGCAGCCCCGGAGGAAACACTGAAGCTTTCTTT. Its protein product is CASSPGGNTEAFF.

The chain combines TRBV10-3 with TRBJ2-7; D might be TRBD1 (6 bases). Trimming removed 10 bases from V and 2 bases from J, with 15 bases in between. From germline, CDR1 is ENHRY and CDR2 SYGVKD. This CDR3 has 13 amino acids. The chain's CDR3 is CATTTGKTYEQYF. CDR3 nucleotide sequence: TGTGCCACCACGACAGGTAAAACCTACGAGCAGTACTTC.

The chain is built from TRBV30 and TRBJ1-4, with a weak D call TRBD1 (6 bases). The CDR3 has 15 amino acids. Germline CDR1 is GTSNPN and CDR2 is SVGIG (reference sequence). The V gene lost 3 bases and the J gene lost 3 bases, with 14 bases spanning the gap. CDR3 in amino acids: CAWSTGGAANEKLFF. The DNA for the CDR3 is TGTGCCTGGAGCACTGGGGGCGCAGCTAATGAAAAACTGTTTTTT.

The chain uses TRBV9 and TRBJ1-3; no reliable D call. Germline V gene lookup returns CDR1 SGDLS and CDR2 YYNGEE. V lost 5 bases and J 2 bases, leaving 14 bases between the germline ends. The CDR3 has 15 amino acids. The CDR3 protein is CASSLASLAGNTIYF. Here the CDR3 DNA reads TGTGCCAGCAGTCTCGCCTCCTTAGCTGGAAACACCATATATTTT. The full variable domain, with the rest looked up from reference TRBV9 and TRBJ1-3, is DSGVTQTPKHLITATGQRVTLRCSPRSGDLSVYWYQQSLDQGLQFLIQYYNGEERAKGNILERFSAQQFPDLHSELNLSSLELGDSALYFCASSLASLAGNTIYFGEGSWLTVV.

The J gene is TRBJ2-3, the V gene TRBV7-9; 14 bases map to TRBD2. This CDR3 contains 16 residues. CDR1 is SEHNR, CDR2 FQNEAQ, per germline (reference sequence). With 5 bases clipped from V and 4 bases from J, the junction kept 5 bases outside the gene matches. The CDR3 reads CASSPQTSGRADTQYF. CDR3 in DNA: TGTGCCAGCAGCCCGCAGACTAGCGGGAGGGCAGATACGCAGTATTTT.

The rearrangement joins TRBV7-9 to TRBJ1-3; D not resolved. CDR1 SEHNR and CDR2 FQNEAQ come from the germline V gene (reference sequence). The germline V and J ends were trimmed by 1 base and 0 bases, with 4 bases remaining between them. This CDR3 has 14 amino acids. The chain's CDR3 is CASSLVNSGNTIYF. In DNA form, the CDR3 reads TGTGCCAGCAGCTTAGTCAACTCTGGAAACACCATATATTTT.

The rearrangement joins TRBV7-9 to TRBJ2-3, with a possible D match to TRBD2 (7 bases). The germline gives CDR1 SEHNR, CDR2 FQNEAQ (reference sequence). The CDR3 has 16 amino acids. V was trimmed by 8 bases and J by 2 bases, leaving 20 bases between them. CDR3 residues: CASRMGGGMITDTQYF. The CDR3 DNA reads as TGTGCCAGCCGGATGGGAGGGGGGATGATCACAGATACGCAGTATTTT.

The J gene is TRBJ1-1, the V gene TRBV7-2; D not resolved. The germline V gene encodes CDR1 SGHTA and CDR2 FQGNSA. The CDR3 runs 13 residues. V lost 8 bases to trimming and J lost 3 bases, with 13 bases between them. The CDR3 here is CASGIRRYTEAFF. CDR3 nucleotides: TGTGCCAGCGGTATCAGGAGGTACACTGAAGCTTTCTTT. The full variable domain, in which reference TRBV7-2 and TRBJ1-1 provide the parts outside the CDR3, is GAGVSQSPSNKVTEKGKDVELRCDPISGHTALYWYRQSLGQGLEFLIYFQGNSAPDKSGLPSDRFSAERTGGSVSTLTIQRTQQEDSAVYLCASGIRRYTEAFFGQGTRLTVV.

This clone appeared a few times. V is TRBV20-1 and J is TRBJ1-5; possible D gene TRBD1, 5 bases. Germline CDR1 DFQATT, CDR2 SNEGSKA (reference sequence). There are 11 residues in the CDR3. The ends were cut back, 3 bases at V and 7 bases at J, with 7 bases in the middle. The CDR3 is CSARGGQPQHF. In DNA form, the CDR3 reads TGCAGTGCTAGGGGGGGGCAGCCCCAGCATTTT.

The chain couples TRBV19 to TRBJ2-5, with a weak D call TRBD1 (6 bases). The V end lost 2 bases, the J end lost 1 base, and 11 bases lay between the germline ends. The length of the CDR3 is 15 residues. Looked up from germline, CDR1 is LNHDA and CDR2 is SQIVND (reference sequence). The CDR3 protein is CASSIQVGAQETQYF. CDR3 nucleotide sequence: TGTGCCAGTAGTATACAGGTGGGGGCCCAAGAGACCCAGTACTTC.

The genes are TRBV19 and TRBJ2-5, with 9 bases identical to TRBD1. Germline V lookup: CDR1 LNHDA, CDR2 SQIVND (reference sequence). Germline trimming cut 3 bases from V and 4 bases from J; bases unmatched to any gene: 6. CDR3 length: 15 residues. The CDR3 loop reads CASSMGTGRGETQYF. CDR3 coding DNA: TGTGCCAGTAGTATGGGGACAGGGCGGGGAGAGACCCAGTACTTC.

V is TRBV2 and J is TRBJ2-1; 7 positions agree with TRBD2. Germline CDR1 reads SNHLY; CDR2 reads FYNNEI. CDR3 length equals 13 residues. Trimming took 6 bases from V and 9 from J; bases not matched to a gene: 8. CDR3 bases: TGTGCCAGCAGCCGAACCCCGGGGGGTGAGCAGTTCTTC. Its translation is CASSRTPGGEQFF.

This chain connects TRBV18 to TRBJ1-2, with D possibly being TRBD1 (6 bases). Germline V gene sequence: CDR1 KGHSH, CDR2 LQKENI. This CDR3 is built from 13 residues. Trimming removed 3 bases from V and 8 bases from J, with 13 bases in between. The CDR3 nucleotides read TGTGCCAGCTCACCGAAACAGGGTGACGGCTACACCTTC. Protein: CASSPKQGDGYTF.

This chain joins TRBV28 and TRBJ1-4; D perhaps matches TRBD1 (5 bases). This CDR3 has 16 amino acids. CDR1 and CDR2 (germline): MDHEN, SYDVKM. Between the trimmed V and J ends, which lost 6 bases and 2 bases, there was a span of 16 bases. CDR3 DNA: TGTGCCAGCAGCTCCCGGGGGTTTGGGACTAATGAAAAACTGTTTTTT. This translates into CASSSRGFGTNEKLFF.

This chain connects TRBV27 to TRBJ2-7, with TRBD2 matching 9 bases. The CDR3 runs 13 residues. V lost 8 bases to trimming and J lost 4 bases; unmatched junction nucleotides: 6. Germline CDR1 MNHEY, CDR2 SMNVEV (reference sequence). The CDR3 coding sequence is TGTGCCAGCGGGCGGGAGGGCCTGTACGAGCAGTACTTC. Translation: CASGREGLYEQYF.

The chain's CDR3 is CAWSASGSGEQYF. For the CDR3, the DNA is TGTGCCTGGAGTGCTAGCGGGAGCGGCGAGCAGTACTTC. The chain recombines TRBV30 with TRBJ2-7; 10 nucleotides line up with TRBD2. V shed 1 base and J 6 bases; nucleotides not matched to a gene: 3. CDR1 is GTSNPN, CDR2 SVGIG, per germline (reference sequence). This CDR3 region has 13 residues.

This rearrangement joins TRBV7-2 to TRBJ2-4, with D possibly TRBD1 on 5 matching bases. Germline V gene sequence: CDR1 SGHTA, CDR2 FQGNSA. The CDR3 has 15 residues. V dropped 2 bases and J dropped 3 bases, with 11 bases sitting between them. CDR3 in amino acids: CASSLRGQFKNIQYF. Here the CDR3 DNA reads TGTGCCAGCAGCTTAAGGGGTCAGTTCAAAAACATTCAGTACTTC.